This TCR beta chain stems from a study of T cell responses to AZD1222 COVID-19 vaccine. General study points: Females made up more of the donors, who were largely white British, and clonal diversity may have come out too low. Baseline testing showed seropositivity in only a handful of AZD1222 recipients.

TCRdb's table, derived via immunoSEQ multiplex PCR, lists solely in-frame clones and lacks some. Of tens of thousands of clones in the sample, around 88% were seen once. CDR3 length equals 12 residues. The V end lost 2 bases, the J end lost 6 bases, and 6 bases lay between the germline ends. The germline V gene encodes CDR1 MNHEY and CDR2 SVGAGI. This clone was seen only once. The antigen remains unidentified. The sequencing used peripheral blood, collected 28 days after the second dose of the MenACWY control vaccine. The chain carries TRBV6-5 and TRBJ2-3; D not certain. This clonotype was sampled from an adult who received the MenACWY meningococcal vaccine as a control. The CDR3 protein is CASSYPPDTQYF. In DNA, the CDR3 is TGTGCCAGCAGTTACCCCCCCGATACGCAGTATTTT.